This T cell receptor beta chain was profiled in a study of shared clonotypes between healthy human individuals (dated by TCRdb to 2018 to 2020). In terms of the full investigation: The cohort comprised two women and a few men aged 18 to 49 years. For each donor, CD4 naive and CD4 memory were each given three plates, CD8 naive was given two plates, and CD8 memory was given one plate. To estimate repertoire size and how much clonotypes are shared between individuals, the study performed deep sequencing of blood TCR repertoires from about five healthy adults. To increase sequencing depth and limit assay-specific biases, different laboratories used diverse techniques to prepare libraries and sequence TCR repertoires. Between about 0.85 and 9.5 billion PBMCs per donor were obtained by leukapheresis. What the authors observed across the whole study: Larger estimated clonotype richness was generally found for naive subsets than for memory subsets. Based on pairwise subsampling, the degree of clonotype sharing among donors was expected to be affected by sequencing depth. Sharing across several donors was observed for about 5% of naive CD4, 3% to 3.5% of naive CD8, 2% to 2.5% of memory CD4, and less than 0.45% of memory CD8 clonotypes. Incomplete sequencing was indicated by rarefaction of sorted-subset datasets, despite the large sequencing depth. Compared with non-shared clonotypes, clonotypes shared by all four sorted-subset donors had higher generation probabilities. Sampling was limited to blood, and TCR repertoires in tissue likely differ from TCR repertoires in blood. The small number of donors limited the genetic and exposure-history diversity represented.

Healthy HIV-negative adults with no recently reported acute infections or vaccinations were included as donors. Every donor was a Caucasian adult residing in Nashville, Tennessee, USA. CD4+ T cells were enriched through magnetic negative selection, after which naive cells were positively selected on CD45RA and the remaining negative fraction served as the memory subset. Blood was obtained by leukapheresis, after which PBMCs were separated by Ficoll-Histopaque density gradient centrifugation and cryopreserved in liquid nitrogen vapor phase. Analytical flow cytometry was used to check the purity and quantity of every magnetically sorted T cell population. Genomic DNA was isolated from each sorted fraction and quantified by UV absorbance on a Nanodrop 2000c. Using the deep immunoSEQ assay, multiplex PCR amplified TCR CDR3 regions from genomic DNA. Extracted genomic DNA from each cell subset was distributed evenly across all wells of several immunoSEQ 96-well plates, and each plate was treated as a replicate. For sorted subsets, 200 to 250 ng of genomic DNA, equivalent to 25,000 to 35,000 T cell genomes, went into each replicate PCR. Purified libraries were quantified with a Qubit 3.0 fluorometer, sized on a Bioanalyzer 2100, and re-quantified with the KAPA Library Quantification kit. Every immunoSEQ 96-well plate was sequenced on a dedicated single-read 150-cycle Illumina NextSeq 550 flow cell. Processing in the source paper ran as follows. Because the immunoSEQ output included only junctional sequences and no quality scores, the filtering could not be the same as the filtering used for full-length reads. To assign V/J genes and CDR3, sequences were annotated using PyIR, a Python wrapper for IgBLAST v1.9, with IMGT germline references. Any read was removed if the V/J assignment was weak (E-value above 1e-6), the CDR3 was missing, or the read contained stop codons, out-of-frame junctions, or ambiguous translated residues. V3J clonotypes were defined as sequences sharing an identical inferred V gene, J gene, and CDR3 amino acid sequence. The percentage overlap between two repertoires was calculated by dividing the number of shared unique clonotypes by the size of the smaller repertoire. Repertoire richness was assessed with RTK rarefaction, the Chao1 estimator, and Recon v2.1 estimates of unobserved clonotypes. Generation probabilities for all TCRbeta clonotypes obtained by the gDNA method from several donors were computed using OLGA. TCRdb retrieved this table from immuneACCESS and kept in-frame rearrangements only. Not all clones are present; in checked studies, unresolved V genes account for under half, and no reason is known for the remainder. The DNA gave D and trimming, while V, J and clone size come from that table. Within this sample are around 510,000 clones, with 90% to 97% of them counted one time only. Clones ranked in the top ten supply about 0.06% of the sample.

Turning to this clone: Its antigen specificity is not known. Nothing much larger sits one base from this clone, and base qualities are not available.

The sample consisted of naive CD4+ T cells sorted from blood. The intended sense of this specimen's cell subset or site label: CD45RA+ positively selected. This TCR was sampled from a woman aged 25 to 39 in good health.

The nucleotides are TGTGCCAGCAGCGTAGCCGGGATAAGCTACAATGAGCAGTTCTTC. It encodes CASSVAGISYNEQFF. Here the chain combines TRBV9 and TRBJ2-1; TRBD2 is possibly the D segment (5 matching bases). V lost 0 bases and J lost 3 bases; the stretch between them is 10 bases long. The germline V gene sets CDR1 to SGDLS and CDR2 to YYNGEE. The CDR3 contains 15 residues, cysteine and phenylalanine counted. Kept here is only the CDR3 DNA, which spans 45 bases and is read in frame from base 1.